Listed here are 21 T cell receptor beta chains from one sample, sequenced in a study of T cell responses to AZD1222 COVID-19 vaccine. Profiling relied on immunoSEQ multiplex PCR, and the TCRdb table lists in-frame clones only, not all of them. The sample lists about 100,000 clones, 88% occurring once. Source: peripheral blood, taken on day 0 of AZD1222 vaccination. Every receptor here comes from an adult in good health.

The chain uses TRBV4-3 and TRBJ1-4; D ambiguous. V was shortened by 3 bases and J by 0 bases, with 8 bases between the two germline ends. The CDR3 contains 15 residues. Germline values: CDR1 LGHNA, CDR2 YSLEER. The CDR3 DNA reads TGCGCCAGCAGCCATGATTTTGCAACTAATGAAAAACTGTTTTTT. As protein: CASSHDFATNEKLFF.

This chain connects TRBV25-1 to TRBJ1-2, with TRBD1 matching over 10 bases. V was clipped by 6 bases and J by 8 bases; unmatched bases: 9. CDR1 MGHDK and CDR2 SYGVNS come from the germline V gene. The CDR3 extends over 14 amino acids. The CDR3 region is CASSHTGQGDGYTF. CDR3 in DNA: TGTGCCAGCAGCCACACCGGACAGGGGGACGGCTACACCTTC.

This chain uses TRBV28 with TRBJ2-7; D gene unclear. The CDR3 has 15 residues. The V gene's germline CDR1 is MDHEN and CDR2 SYDVKM. V lost 1 base and J 2 bases, leaving 12 bases between the germline ends. The CDR3 region is CASSLSTFLAYEQYF. The CDR3 DNA sequence: TGTGCCAGCAGTTTATCGACTTTCTTAGCCTACGAGCAGTACTTC.

This clone was observed a single time. The rearrangement links TRBV5-1 to TRBJ1-3, with a weak D call TRBD1 (6 bases). The germline V and J ends were trimmed by 0 bases and 2 bases, with 6 bases remaining between them. The germline V gene has CDR1 SGHRS and CDR2 YFSETQ. This CDR3 has 14 residues. The CDR3 loop is CASSLDRAGNTIYF. The CDR3, as DNA: TGCGCCAGCAGCTTGGACAGGGCTGGAAACACCATATATTTT.

The rearrangement links TRBV6-6 to TRBJ2-7; tentative D call: TRBD2 (6 bases). The CDR3 contains 16 residues. Trimming took 5 bases from V and 5 from J, leaving 22 bases between them. Germline CDR1 MNHNY, CDR2 SVGAGI (reference sequence). CDR3 in amino acids: CASSRDPSLGSDEQYF. DNA of the CDR3: TGTGCCAGCAGTCGAGACCCATCCCTCGGGAGCGACGAGCAGTACTTC.

The chain employs TRBV4-3 and TRBJ1-2; D is unresolved. The V gene lost 0 bases and the J gene lost 4 bases, with 21 bases spanning the gap. The germline CDR1 and CDR2 sequences are LGHNA and YSLEER. This CDR3 is built from 18 residues. In DNA form, the CDR3 reads TGCGCCAGCAGCCAAGATAGTCCGGCGAGGGCCGCACCCTATGGCTACACCTTC. Translated: CASSQDSPARAAPYGYTF.

The chain combines TRBV12-3 or TRBV12-4 with TRBJ2-7; D possibly uses TRBD1 or TRBD2 (5 bases each). This CDR3 has 12 amino acids. Trimming took 3 bases from V and 10 from J, leaving 13 bases between them. For the CDR3, the DNA is TGTGCCAGCAGTTTTTCTATCGGGGCACAGTACTTC. Translated, it gives CASSFSIGAQYF.

V gene TRBV11-3 combines with J gene TRBJ2-5, with 8 bases matching TRBD2. The CDR3 totals 15 residues. The V gene's germline CDR1 is SGHNT and CDR2 YENEEA. V shed 6 bases, J shed 2 bases, and the junction held 8 bases outside the gene matches. CDR3 bases: TGTGCCAGCAGTATGAGCGGGAGAGGGCAAGAGACCCAGTACTTC. This gives the protein CASSMSGRGQETQYF. The full variable domain, completed using reference TRBV11-3 and TRBJ2-5, is EAGVVQSPRYKIIEKKQPVAFWCNPISGHNTLYWYLQNLGQGPELLIRYENEEAVDDSQLPKDRFSAERLKGVDSTLKIQPAELGDSAVYLCASSMSGRGQETQYFGPGTRLLVL.

In its sample, this clone was seen once. The chain has TRBV5-4 and TRBJ1-1; 9 bases line up with TRBD1. Trimming took 2 bases from V and 3 from J; bases not matched to a gene: 11. The CDR3 covers 17 residues. Germline CDR1 reads SGHNT; CDR2 reads YYREEE (reference sequence). For the CDR3, the DNA is TGTGCCAGCAGCTTATGGACAGGGGTCGGGTCGCACACTGAAGCTTTCTTT. This translates into CASSLWTGVGSHTEAFF. Combining the CDR3 with reference TRBV5-4 and TRBJ1-1 gives the whole variable domain ETGVTQSPTHLIKTRGQQVTLRCSSQSGHNTVSWYQQALGQGPQFIFQYYREEENGRGNFPPRFSGLQFPNYSSELNVNALELDDSALYLCASSLWTGVGSHTEAFFGQGTRLTVV.

V gene TRBV7-2 combines with J gene TRBJ1-5; the D gene is possibly TRBD1 (5 bases). The germline V and J ends were trimmed by 1 base and 7 bases, with 14 bases remaining between them. The CDR3 length is 15 residues. Germline V gene lookup returns CDR1 SGHTA and CDR2 FQGNSA. The CDR3 DNA follows: TGTGCCAGCAGCTTAGTTGGGGGGGTTGGGCAGCCCCAGCATTTT. It is translated as CASSLVGGVGQPQHF. The variable domain in full, completed from reference TRBV7-2 and TRBJ1-5, reads GAGVSQSPSNKVTEKGKDVELRCDPISGHTALYWYRQSLGQGLEFLIYFQGNSAPDKSGLPSDRFSAERTGGSVSTLTIQRTQQEDSAVYLCASSLVGGVGQPQHFGDGTRLSIL.

The chain has TRBV19 and TRBJ2-3; 7 bases are shared with TRBD1. J gave up 5 bases and V 6 bases, and 11 bases lay outside the gene matches. The V gene's germline CDR1 is LNHDA and CDR2 SQIVND (reference sequence). The CDR3 extends over 15 amino acids. CDR3 sequence (DNA): TGTGCCAGTAGATCCGGGACAGCAGGGGAAGATACGCAGTATTTT. It translates to CASRSGTAGEDTQYF.

The chain combines TRBV6-5 with TRBJ1-1, with a tentative D call TRBD1 (6 bases). The CDR3 is 14 amino acids. The V gene's germline CDR1 is MNHEY and CDR2 SVGAGI. Trimming removed 6 bases from V and 6 bases from J, with 17 bases in between. The CDR3 loop is CASSSTYRAAEAFF. CDR3 sequence (DNA): TGTGCCAGCAGCTCCACCTACAGGGCCGCTGAAGCTTTCTTT.

The J gene is TRBJ1-5, the V gene TRBV4-1; D gene unclear. The CDR3 spans 15 residues. V lost 0 bases, J lost 0 bases, and 6 bases lay in between. CDR1 is MGHRA, CDR2 YSYEKL, per germline. The CDR3 DNA follows: TGCGCCAGCAGCCAAGAGGGGAATAGCAATCAGCCCCAGCATTTT. Its protein product is CASSQEGNSNQPQHF.

The rearrangement uses TRBV29-1 and TRBJ1-1, with 7 bases lining up with TRBD1. Germline CDR1 SQVTM, CDR2 ANQGSEA. V lost 0 bases to trimming and J lost 5 bases; unmatched junction nucleotides: 6. The CDR3 runs to 14 residues. The CDR3 DNA is TGCAGCGTTGAAGATCGAAGGGGGCTGACTGAAGCTTTCTTT. Its translation: CSVEDRRGLTEAFF.

This clone was observed once. This chain uses TRBV5-1 with TRBJ2-6, with 14 bases aligning to TRBD2. The CDR3 is 18 amino acids. V shed 2 bases, J shed 3 bases, and the junction held 4 bases outside the gene matches. From germline, CDR1 is SGHRS and CDR2 YFSETQ. CDR3 sequence: CASSFTGLAGDGANVLTF. In nucleotides, the CDR3 is TGCGCCAGCAGCTTCACGGGACTAGCGGGAGATGGGGCCAACGTCCTGACTTTC.

In its sample, this clone was seen a few times. The chain couples TRBV14 to TRBJ1-1, with D unresolved. Germline values: CDR1 SGHDN, CDR2 FVKESK. The CDR3 runs 12 residues. V was cut by 9 bases and J by 4 bases, with 12 bases left in between. CDR3 sequence (DNA): TGTGCCAGTTCCTGGGGTGGCACTGAAGCTTTCTTT. Its translation: CASSWGGTEAFF.

This chain uses TRBV13 with TRBJ1-5, with D uncertain. Germline loops: CDR1 PRHDT, CDR2 FYEKMQ (reference sequence). The V and J ends lost 0 bases and 6 bases respectively, with 15 bases between them. This CDR3 spans 16 amino acids. In nucleotides, the CDR3 is TGTGCCAGCAGCTTAGGCCGGGGTAGAATTGGTCAGCCCCAGCATTTT. Its translation is CASSLGRGRIGQPQHF.

This chain links TRBV4-3 with TRBJ1-4, with D maybe TRBD1 (5 bases). Germline V gives CDR1 LGHNA, CDR2 YSLEER. V lost 2 bases and J 5 bases, leaving 12 bases between the germline ends. The CDR3 has 15 residues. The CDR3 DNA is TGCGCCAGCAGCCAACCGGGCAGGGACAATGAAAAACTGTTTTTT. Protein product: CASSQPGRDNEKLFF.

This chain connects TRBV28 to TRBJ1-2; no clear D. The ends were cut back, 7 bases at V and 8 bases at J, with 17 bases in the middle. The CDR3 covers 13 residues. Germline V gives CDR1 MDHEN, CDR2 SYDVKM. For the CDR3, the DNA is TGTGCCAGCACTCGACCCGTATCCGGGGGCTACACCTTC. Its protein is CASTRPVSGGYTF.

This clone was seen a single time. In the same sample, other DNA sequences code for this CDR3. CDR3 sequence: CASSLRQGGTEAFF. The CDR3 coding sequence is TGTGCCAGCAGTCTACGACAGGGGGGGACTGAAGCTTTCTTT. The J gene is TRBJ1-1, the V gene TRBV3-1 (or the pseudogene TRBV3-2); TRBD1 matches at 9 bases. The germline gives CDR1 LGHDT, CDR2 YNNKEL (reference sequence). V was clipped by 6 bases and J by 5 bases; unmatched bases: 7. The CDR3 covers 14 residues.

V and J are TRBV2 and TRBJ1-1; possibly TRBD1 for D (5 bases). Between the trimmed V and J ends, which lost 8 bases and 6 bases, there was a span of 25 bases. The CDR3 consists of 16 residues. Germline loops: CDR1 SNHLY, CDR2 FYNNEI. The CDR3 nucleotides are TGTGCCAGCGGAGGGGATAGTTGGCGTTCAAGCGCTGAAGCTTTCTTT. Protein sequence: CASGGDSWRSSAEAFF.